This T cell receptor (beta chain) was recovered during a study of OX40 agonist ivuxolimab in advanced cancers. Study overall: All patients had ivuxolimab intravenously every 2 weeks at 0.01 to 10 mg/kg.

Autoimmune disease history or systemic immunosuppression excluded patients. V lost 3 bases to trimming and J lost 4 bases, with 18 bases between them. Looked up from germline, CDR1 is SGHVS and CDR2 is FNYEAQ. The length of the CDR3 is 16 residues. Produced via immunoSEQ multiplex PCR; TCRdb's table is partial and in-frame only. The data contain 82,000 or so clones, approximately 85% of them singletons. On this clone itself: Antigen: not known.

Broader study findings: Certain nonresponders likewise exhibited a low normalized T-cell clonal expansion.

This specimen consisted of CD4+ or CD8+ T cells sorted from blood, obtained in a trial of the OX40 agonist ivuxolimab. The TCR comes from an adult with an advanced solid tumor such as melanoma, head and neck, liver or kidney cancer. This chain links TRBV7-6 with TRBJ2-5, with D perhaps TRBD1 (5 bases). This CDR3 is CASSFLQGEYTETQYF. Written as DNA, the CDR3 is TGTGCCAGCAGCTTCCTCCAGGGTGAATATACAGAGACCCAGTACTTC.